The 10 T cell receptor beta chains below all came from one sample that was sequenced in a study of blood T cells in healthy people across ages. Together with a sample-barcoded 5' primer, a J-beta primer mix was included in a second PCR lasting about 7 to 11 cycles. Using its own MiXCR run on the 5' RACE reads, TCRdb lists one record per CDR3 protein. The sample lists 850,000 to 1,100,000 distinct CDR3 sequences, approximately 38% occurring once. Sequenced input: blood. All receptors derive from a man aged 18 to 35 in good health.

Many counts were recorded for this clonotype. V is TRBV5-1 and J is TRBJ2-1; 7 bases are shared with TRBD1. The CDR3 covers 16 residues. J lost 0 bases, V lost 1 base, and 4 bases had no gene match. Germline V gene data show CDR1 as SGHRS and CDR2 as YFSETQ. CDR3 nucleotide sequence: TGCGCCAGCAGCTTGTATGGGGACAGCTCCTACAATGAGCAGTTCTTC. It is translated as CASSLYGDSSYNEQFF.

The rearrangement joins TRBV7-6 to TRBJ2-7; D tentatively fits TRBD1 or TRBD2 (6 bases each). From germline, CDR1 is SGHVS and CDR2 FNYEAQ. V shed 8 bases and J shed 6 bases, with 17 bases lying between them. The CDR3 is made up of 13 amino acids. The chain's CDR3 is CASELNGGGEQYF. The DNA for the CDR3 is TGTGCCAGCGAGCTCAATGGAGGGGGCGAGCAGTACTTC.

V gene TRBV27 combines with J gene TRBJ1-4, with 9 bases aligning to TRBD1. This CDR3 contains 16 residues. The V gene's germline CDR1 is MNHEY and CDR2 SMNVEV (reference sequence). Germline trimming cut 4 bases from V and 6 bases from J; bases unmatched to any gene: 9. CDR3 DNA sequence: TGTGCCAGCAGTTCCTCCCGGGACAGGGTTCATGAAAAACTGTTTTTT. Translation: CASSSSRDRVHEKLFF.

The CDR3 here is CASSFDRNQETQYF. CDR3 in DNA: TGCGCCAGCAGCTTCGACAGAAACCAAGAGACCCAGTACTTC. The rearrangement uses TRBV5-1 and TRBJ2-5; possible D gene TRBD1, 5 bases. Germline-derived CDR1 and CDR2 are SGHRS and YFSETQ. Trimming pared 2 bases from V and 0 bases from J, leaving 8 bases between. This CDR3 comprises 14 residues.

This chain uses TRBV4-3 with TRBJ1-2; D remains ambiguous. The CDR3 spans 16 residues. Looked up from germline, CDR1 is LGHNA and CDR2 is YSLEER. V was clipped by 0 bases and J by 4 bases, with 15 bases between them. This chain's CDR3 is CASSQDRGNLGYGYTF. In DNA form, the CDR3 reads TGCGCCAGCAGCCAAGATCGGGGAAATTTGGGCTATGGCTACACCTTC.

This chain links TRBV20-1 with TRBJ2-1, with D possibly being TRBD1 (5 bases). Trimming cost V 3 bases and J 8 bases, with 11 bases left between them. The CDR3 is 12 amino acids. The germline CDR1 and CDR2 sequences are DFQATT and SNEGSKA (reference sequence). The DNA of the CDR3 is TGCAGTGCTAGTAAGGGGTACTATGAGCAGTTCTTC. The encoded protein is CSASKGYYEQFF.

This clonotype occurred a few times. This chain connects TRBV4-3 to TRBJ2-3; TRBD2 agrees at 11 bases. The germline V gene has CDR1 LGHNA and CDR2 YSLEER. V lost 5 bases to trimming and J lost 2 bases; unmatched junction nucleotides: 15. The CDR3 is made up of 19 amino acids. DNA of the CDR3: TGCGCCAGCAGCGAGAATAACCTCCCGGGACTAGCGGTCACAGATACGCAGTATTTT. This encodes CASSENNLPGLAVTDTQYF.

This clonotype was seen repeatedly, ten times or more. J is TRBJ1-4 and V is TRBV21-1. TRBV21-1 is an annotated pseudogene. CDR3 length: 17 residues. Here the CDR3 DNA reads TGTGCCAGCAGCACCCTGGACACCCGCTGGTCCCCGGCGGAACTGTTTTTT. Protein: CASSTLDTRWSPAELFF.

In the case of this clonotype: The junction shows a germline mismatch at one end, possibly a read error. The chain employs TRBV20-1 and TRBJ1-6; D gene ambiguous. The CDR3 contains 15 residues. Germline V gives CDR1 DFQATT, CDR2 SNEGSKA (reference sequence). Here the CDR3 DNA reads TGCAGTGCTCAGAAGGCGGGGTCCTATAATTCACCCCCCCACTTT. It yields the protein CSAQKAGSYNSPPHF.

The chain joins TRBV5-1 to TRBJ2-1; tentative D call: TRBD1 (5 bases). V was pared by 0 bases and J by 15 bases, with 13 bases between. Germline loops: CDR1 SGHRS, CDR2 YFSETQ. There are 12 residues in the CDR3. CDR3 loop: CASSLEQENLFF. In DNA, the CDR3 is TGCGCCAGCAGCTTGGAACAGGAGAACTTGTTCTTC.